The TCR beta chain described here comes from a study of CD4 T cells in relation to SARS-CoV-2 and coronaviruses. Study-level information: PBMCs were cultured with antigen for nine to ten days before TCR beta sequencing. The HLA restriction of the shared crossreactive spike epitopes was mapped. Regarding the study as a whole: Memory recall responses, not primary responses primed in culture, are what the assay detects.

Sorted naive or memory CD4+ cells met CEF peptides for over 8 days. CDR1 is SGHNT, CDR2 YYREEE, per germline (reference sequence). The V segment lost 3 bases and the J segment 3 bases; nucleotides outside the gene matches: 6. This CDR3 has 15 residues. The repertoire was sequenced with immunoSEQ multiplex PCR; TCRdb's copy has only in-frame clones and lacks some. This sample yields about 41,000 clones, of which about 87% are seen a single time; around 1.2% belongs to the top ten. As regards this clone: Antigen: not known.

The material sequenced was naive CD4+ T cells from PBMCs, cultured in vitro. Subset denoted: naive CD4+ T cells isolated by negative enrichment. This clonotype originated in an adult with COVID-19. The chain uses TRBV5-4 and TRBJ2-1, with 7 bases matching TRBD1. CDR3 in amino acids: CASSSPRDSYNEQFF. The CDR3 region has the DNA TGTGCCAGCAGCTCGCCCCGGGACAGCTACAATGAGCAGTTCTTC.